These T cell receptor beta chains were read from a single sample in a study of OX40 agonist ivuxolimab in advanced cancers. Assay used: immunoSEQ multiplex PCR; TCRdb lists only in-frame clones, some missing. This sample has tens of thousands of clones, with approximately 91% found just once. The source was CD4+ or CD8+ T cells sorted from blood, collected in a trial of the OX40 agonist ivuxolimab. These receptors were collected from an adult with an advanced solid tumor such as melanoma, head and neck, liver or kidney cancer. Each CDR3 is given with its conserved first and last residue. A D gene is named only where the DNA matches it firmly. Clone size is stated in some rows and not others, as once, few, many or a class when expanded.

>TRBJ2-1|TRBD2|.|TRBV9
TGTGCCAGCAGCGCAACTAGCGGATCCTACAATGAGCAGTTCTTC
CASSATSGSYNEQFF
>TRBJ2-3|.|.|TRBV15
TGTGCCACCATCAGTCTCCCTAATTCAGATACGCAGTATTTT
CATISLPNSDTQYF
>TRBJ1-1|.|few|TRBV28
TGTGCCAGCAGTTTAAAGAGGATAAAAGCTTTCTTT
CASSLKRIKAFF
>TRBJ2-7|.|.|TRBV30
TGTGCCTGGAGCAGAGACTACGAGCAGTACTTC
CAWSRDYEQYF
>TRBJ2-5|TRBD1|.|TRBV6-5
TGTGCCAGCAGTTACTCGCAGGGGGTCCAAGAGACCCAGTACTTC
CASSYSQGVQETQYF
>TRBJ2-7|.|.|TRBV6-1
TGTGCCAGCAGTAGAGGGAGCGGAGCCTCCTACGAGCAGTACTTC
CASSRGSGASYEQYF
>TRBJ2-1|TRBD2|.|TRBV6-1
TGTGCCAGCAGTGTTACTAGCGGGGTATACAATGAGCAGTTCTTC
CASSVTSGVYNEQFF
>TRBJ1-5|TRBD1|.|TRBV2
TGTGCCAGCGGGACAGGGGCGAGGGGCAATGGTCAGCCCCAGCATTTT
CASGTGARGNGQPQHF
>TRBJ2-6|.|.|TRBV5-6
TGTGCCAGCAGCTTGGGCCTGATCTCTGGGGCCAACGTCCTGACTTTC
CASSLGLISGANVLTF
>TRBJ1-2|.|.|TRBV18
TGTGCCAGCTCACGTAGTGCCCAGGACAACTATGGCTACACCTTC
CASSRSAQDNYGYTF
>TRBJ1-4|TRBD1|.|TRBV18
TGTGCCAGCTCACCACCACAGGGGGATGAAAAACTGTTTTTT
CASSPPQGDEKLFF
>TRBJ2-2|TRBD1|.|TRBV29-1
TGCAGCGGGGGACAGCAGAACACCGGGGAGCTGTTTTTT
CSGGQQNTGELFF
>TRBJ2-7|.|.|TRBV27
TGTGCCAGCAGTTCCCCCGTCCGGACCGCAACCTACGAGCAGTACTTC
CASSSPVRTATYEQYF
>TRBJ2-5|.|few|TRBV11-3
TGTGCCAGCAGCTTAGCCCTATCCGGGACAACACAAGAGACCCAGTACTTC
CASSLALSGTTQETQYF
>TRBJ1-3|.|.|TRBV18
TGTGCCAGCTCACCAGACCGTATTCGAAACACCATATATTTT
CASSPDRIRNTIYF
>TRBJ2-1|.|.|TRBV7-9
TGTGCCAGCCTGGAAGGGTTGGGCAATGAGCAGTTCTTC
CASLEGLGNEQFF
>TRBJ1-2|.|.|TRBV9
TGTGCCAGCAGCGCCGACGCGACCGGGACGGACTATGGCTACACCTTC
CASSADATGTDYGYTF
>TRBJ2-3|.|.|TRBV28
TGTGCCATAAAGTCGGGGGGCTCAGTGAGTACGCAGTATTTT
CAIKSGGSVSTQYF
>TRBJ2-2|.|few|TRBV29-1
TGCAGCGTTGAAGGTGGCCCCCGGGGTTGGGACACCGGGGAGCTGTTTTTT
CSVEGGPRGWDTGELFF
>TRBJ1-6|.|once|TRBV14
TGTGCCAGCAGTCTTATCACAGGCTATTTGAATTCACCCCTCCACTTT
CASSLITGYLNSPLHF
>TRBJ2-3|TRBD1|.|TRBV27
TGTGCCAGCAGTTTAAGGGGACAGGGGGGGGGCACAGATACGCAGTATTTT
CASSLRGQGGGTDTQYF
>TRBJ1-3|.|.|TRBV28
TGTGCCAGCAGTTTTGGAAACACCATATATTTT
CASSFGNTIYF
>TRBJ2-5|TRBD2|.|TRBV10-3
TGTGCCATCAGTGGGACTAGCGGGGGACAAGAGACCCAGTACTTC
CAISGTSGGQETQYF
>TRBJ2-7|TRBD1|.|TRBV29-1
TGCAGCGTCGCCCGGACAGGGGGCCACGAGCAGTACTTC
CSVARTGGHEQYF
>TRBJ1-2|TRBD1|.|TRBV19
TGTGCCAGTAGTTCGAAGAGGACAGGGATTTATGGCTACACCTTC
CASSSKRTGIYGYTF
>TRBJ2-1|TRBD2|once|TRBV10-2
TGCGCCAGCGGGGGACTAGCGGGCCTGAATGAGCAGTTCTTC
CASGGLAGLNEQFF